The source of this T cell receptor (beta chain) is a study of CD8 T cells in ankylosing spondylitis. V lost 4 bases, J lost 0 bases, and 11 bases lay in between. The CDR3 is made up of 16 amino acids. Germline CDR1 is SGHRS and CDR2 is YFSETQ. TCRdb processed the 5' RACE reads anew with MiXCR; each CDR3 protein has one entry. The top ten clones hold under 20% of a sample with roughly 670,000 distinct CDR3 sequences, around 19% of them seen once. Study observations and caveats: What seemed typical of ankylosing spondylitis blood was a TCR beta motif built from about eight highly homologous variants.

This clonotype was picked up a small number of times. What it binds is unknown. The chain links TRBV5-1 to TRBJ1-6, with D possibly matching TRBD1 (6 bases). The sample taken for sequencing was blood, either unsorted or a sorted T cell fraction (not recorded which). The receptor was isolated from a male donor with ankylosing spondylitis. The CDR3 is CASSPQGYSYNSPLHF. The DNA of the CDR3 is TGCGCCAGCAGCCCACAGGGTTACTCCTATAATTCACCCCTCCACTTT.